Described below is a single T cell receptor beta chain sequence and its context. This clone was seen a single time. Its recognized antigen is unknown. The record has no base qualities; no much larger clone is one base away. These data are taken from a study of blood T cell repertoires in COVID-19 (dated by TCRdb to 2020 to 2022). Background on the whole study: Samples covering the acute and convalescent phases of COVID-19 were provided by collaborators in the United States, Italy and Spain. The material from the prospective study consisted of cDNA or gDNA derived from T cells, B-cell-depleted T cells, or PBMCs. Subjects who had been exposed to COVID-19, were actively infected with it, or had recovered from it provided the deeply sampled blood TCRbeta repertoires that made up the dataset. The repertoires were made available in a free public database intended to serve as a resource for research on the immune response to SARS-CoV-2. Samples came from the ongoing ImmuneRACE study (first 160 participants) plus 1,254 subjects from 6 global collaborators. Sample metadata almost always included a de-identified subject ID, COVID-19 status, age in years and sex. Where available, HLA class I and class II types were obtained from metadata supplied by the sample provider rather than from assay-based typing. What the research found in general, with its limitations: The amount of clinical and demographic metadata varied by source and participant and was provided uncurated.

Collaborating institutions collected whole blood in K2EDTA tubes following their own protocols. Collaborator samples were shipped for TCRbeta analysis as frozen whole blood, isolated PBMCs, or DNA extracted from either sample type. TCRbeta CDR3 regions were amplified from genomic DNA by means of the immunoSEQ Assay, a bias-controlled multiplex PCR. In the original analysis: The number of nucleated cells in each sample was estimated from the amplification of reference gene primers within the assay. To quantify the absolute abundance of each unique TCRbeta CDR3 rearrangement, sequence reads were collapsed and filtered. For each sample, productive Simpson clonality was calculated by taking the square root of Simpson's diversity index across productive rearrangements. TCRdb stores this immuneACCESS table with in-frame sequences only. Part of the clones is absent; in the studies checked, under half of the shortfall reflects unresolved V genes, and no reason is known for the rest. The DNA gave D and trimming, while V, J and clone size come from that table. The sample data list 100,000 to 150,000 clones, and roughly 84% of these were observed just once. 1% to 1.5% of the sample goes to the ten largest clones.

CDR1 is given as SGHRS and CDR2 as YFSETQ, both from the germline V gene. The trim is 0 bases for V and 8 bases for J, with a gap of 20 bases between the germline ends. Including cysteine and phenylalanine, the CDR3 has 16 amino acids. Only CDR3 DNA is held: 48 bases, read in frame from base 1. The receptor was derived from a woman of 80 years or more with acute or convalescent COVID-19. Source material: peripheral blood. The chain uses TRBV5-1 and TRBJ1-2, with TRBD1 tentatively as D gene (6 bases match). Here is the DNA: TGCGCCAGCAGCTTGGCTCGGCCACAGGGCGCCCCGGGCTACACCTTC. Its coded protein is CASSLARPQGAPGYTF.